This T cell receptor (beta chain) comes out of a study of regulatory T cells in long-lasting Graves disease. This clonotype was seen many times. Germline loops: CDR1 SGHTA, CDR2 FQGNSA. This CDR3 is 15 amino acids long. The trim removed 5 bases at V and 1 base at J, leaving 6 bases unmatched. This sample's time point: newly diagnosed GD, antithyroid drugs for less than 3 months. The TCR library was made from RNA extracted from PBMCs. Diagnoses of Graves' disease were made by American Thyroid Association guidelines. CDR3-region Arm-PCR and iRepertoire HTBI primers produced the TCR beta libraries. TCRdb reprocessed the multiplex PCR reads via MiXCR and lists one record per CDR3 protein. There are fewer than 650,000 distinct CDR3 sequences in the sample; under 20% occur only once, and 15% to 20% lies in the top ten. This same sample was also taken into another study, of T cells in Graves' hyperthyroidism and ophthalmopathy.

The input for sequencing was peripheral blood mononuclear cells (PBMCs), taken at new diagnosis, from a patient treated with antithyroid drugs. This sequence originates from a woman aged 25 to 39 with Graves disease. The chain is built from TRBV7-2 and TRBJ2-7, with 9 bases matching TRBD1. The CDR3 coding sequence is TGTGCCAGCAGCCCACAGGGGGCGGTATCCTACGAGCAGTACTTC. It yields the protein CASSPQGAVSYEQYF.